This T cell receptor beta chain was sequenced for a study of radiotherapy plus CTLA-4 blockade in lung cancer. Study in general: Disease control was seen in approximately 29% of patients, objective responses in around 20%.

A few counts support this clone. Its target is unknown. Study-wide findings and caveats: Early blood T cell clone dynamics, with interferon-beta, were reported to best predict response. TCR clones from tumors expanded in blood after radiotherapy plus ipilimumab.

The CDR3 has 15 residues. Germline loops: CDR1 MDHEN, CDR2 SYDVKM. J was trimmed by 0 bases and V by 4 bases; bases with no gene match: 4. Profiled with immunoSEQ multiplex PCR; TCRdb holds only in-frame clones, not every one. The repertoire holds approximately 94,000 clones, with roughly 85% as singletons. The V call is TRBV28, the J call TRBJ1-1; 8 bases align to TRBD1. This specimen consisted of peripheral blood, obtained from a patient treated with radiotherapy plus ipilimumab. This TCR derives from a human donor with non-small cell lung cancer that progressed on radiotherapy plus ipilimumab. CDR3 coding DNA: TGTGCCAGCAGTTCCAGACAGGGGATGAACACTGAAGCTTTCTTT. It encodes CASSSRQGMNTEAFF.